This T cell receptor (beta chain) was found in a study of T cell clonality in common variable immunodeficiency. Findings and caveats of the study: CVID subjects shared fewer TCRbeta clones than healthy controls did. In common variable immunodeficiency, TCR beta chains reportedly carried fewer deletions and N-nucleotide insertions.

The sample holds many counts of this clone. The antigen remains unidentified. From the germline J gene comes the end of the CDR3, since the read stops 3 residues before it. Assay used: immunoSEQ multiplex PCR; TCRdb lists only in-frame clones, some missing. The table records approximately 44,000 clones without singletons, the ten largest covering 10%. This CDR3 spans 15 amino acids. Looked up from germline, CDR1 is DFQATT and CDR2 is SNEGSKA (reference sequence). V trimming: 0 bases; J trimming: 0 bases; junction bases outside the gene matches: 4. The sequence was obtained from a person between 18 and 69 years old in good health. The chain recombines TRBV20-1 with TRBJ2-7; 8 nucleotides align to TRBD2. The sample was peripheral blood mononuclear cells. CDR3 sequence: CSARDPLAGSYEQYF. CDR3 DNA (partial): TGCAGTGCTAGAGATCCGCTAGCGGGCTCCTACGAG.